The entry below gives a single T cell receptor (beta chain) sequence along with its context. This entry is derived from a study of blood T cell repertoires in COVID-19. Overall study context: Specimens from acute and convalescent COVID-19 originated in the United States, Italy and Spain. In each case, the material was cDNA or gDNA derived from T cells, B-cell-depleted T cells, or PBMCs.

Per the study methods: Reference gene primer amplification in the assay estimated nucleated cell counts. TCRdb's copy holds only in-frame clones and misses some; the assay was immunoSEQ multiplex PCR. That table is the source of V, J and clone size, and D and trimming were worked out from the DNA. In the table there are approximately 100,000 clones, approximately 90% of which are singletons. The V end was cut by 6 bases, the J end by 2 bases, with 10 bases between. The CDR3 spans 13 residues. Looked up from germline, CDR1 is MDHEN and CDR2 is SYDVKM. This TCR derives from a woman older than 75 with acute or convalescent COVID-19. The chain carries TRBV28 and TRBJ1-1, with unresolved D. Sequencing input: peripheral blood. The CDR3 DNA reads TGTGCCAGCAGGCCCGAGTTAAACACTGAAGCTTTCTTT. It encodes CASRPELNTEAFF.